This TCR beta chain was captured by sequencing in a study of early T cells in non-severe SARS-CoV-2 infection. TCRdb independently ran MiXCR on the 5' RACE reads; one entry per CDR3 protein. The sample lists under 70,000 distinct CDR3 sequences, 5.9% occurring once. Germline V lookup: CDR1 SGHKS, CDR2 YYEKEE (reference sequence). The CDR3 sequence is 16 residues long. V was pared by 1 base and J by 8 bases, with 7 bases of the junction left unmatched. This clonotype was detected ten times or more. This clonotype originated in an adult who was a healthcare worker with PCR-confirmed SARS-CoV-2 infection or an uninfected control (not recorded which). The chain joins TRBV5-5 to TRBJ2-1; 12 bases line up with TRBD1. This specimen consisted of whole blood, obtained at baseline. The CDR3 loop is CASSLQAGTGGYEQFF. CDR3 nucleotides: TGTGCCAGCAGCTTGCAGGCCGGGACAGGGGGCTATGAGCAGTTCTTC. Supplemented by reference TRBV5-5 and TRBJ2-1, the full variable domain reads DAGVTQSPTHLIKTRGQQVTLRCSPISGHKSVSWYQQVLGQGPQFIFQYYEKEERGRGNFPDRFSARQFPNYSSELNVNALLLGDSALYLCASSLQAGTGGYEQFFGPGTRLTVL.